The rows below give T cell receptor beta chains drawn from one sample of a study of T cell changes during pregnancy in multiple sclerosis. Sequencing was performed with immunoSEQ multiplex PCR; in TCRdb, only in-frame clones are kept and a portion is missing. The repertoire holds tens of thousands of clones, with roughly 91% as singletons. Sample: CD4+ T cells from peripheral blood mononuclear cells, taken in the first trimester of pregnancy. The receptors here all came from a female donor with multiple sclerosis, enrolled in a pregnancy study. Each CDR3 is given with its conserved first and last residue. D genes are given only for firm matches. Rows may omit the clone size; those that give it use once, few, many or a size class.

>TRBJ1-1|TRBV4-2|-|few
CASSQEAQGTEAFF
TGTGCCAGCAGCCAAGAGGCCCAGGGCACTGAAGCTTTCTTT
>TRBJ2-1|TRBV6-5|-|-
CASSSIRADEQFF
TGTGCCAGCAGTTCCATCAGGGCGGATGAGCAGTTCTTC
>TRBJ2-5|TRBV12-5|TRBD1|-
CASGRTGAEETQYF
TGTGCTAGTGGGAGGACAGGGGCGGAAGAGACCCAGTACTTC
>TRBJ2-3|TRBV11-2|TRBD2|-
CASSLDPSGAGGRNTQYF
TGTGCCAGCAGCTTAGACCCTTCGGGGGCGGGAGGGCGAAATACGCAGTATTTT
>TRBJ1-5|TRBV27|-|-
CASSSRFRQPQHF
TGTGCCAGCAGTTCCCGATTCAGGCAGCCCCAGCATTTT
>TRBJ2-3|TRBV30|TRBD2|-
CAWSLGTSSKGQYF
TGTGCCTGGAGTCTGGGGACTAGCTCTAAAGGGCAGTATTTT
>TRBJ2-1|TRBV7-2|TRBD1|-
CASSSGTGGSNEQFF
TGTGCCAGCAGCTCCGGGACAGGGGGAAGCAATGAGCAGTTCTTC
>TRBJ1-1|TRBV5-3|TRBD1|once
CARSSTGGAGAEAFF
TGTGCCAGAAGCTCGACAGGGGGCGCAGGTGCTGAAGCTTTCTTT
>TRBJ2-7|TRBV5-6|-|-
CASSLATTTRSYEQYF
TGTGCCAGCAGCTTGGCCACTACAACGAGATCCTACGAGCAGTACTTC
>TRBJ2-7|TRBV9|TRBD2|once
CASSVAGLAGIYEQYF
TGTGCCAGCAGCGTTGCGGGACTAGCGGGGATCTACGAGCAGTACTTC
>TRBJ2-3|TRBV7-2|TRBD2|once
CASTPGGLATDTQYF
TGTGCCAGCACGCCAGGGGGACTAGCGACAGATACGCAGTATTTT
>TRBJ1-4|TRBV7-8|-|-
CASRQGRFDEKLFF
TGTGCCAGCAGGCAGGGGAGATTCGATGAAAAACTGTTTTTT
>TRBJ1-1|TRBV5-4|-|-
CAMKQGPSMNTEAFF
TGTGCCATGAAGCAGGGGCCCTCGATGAACACTGAAGCTTTCTTT
>TRBJ1-3|TRBV6-1|-|-
CASSAQQGSTGNTIYF
TGTGCCAGCAGTGCCCAACAGGGAAGCACTGGAAACACCATATATTTT
>TRBJ1-4|TRBV28|TRBD1|-
CASSWDRVNEKLFF
TGTGCCAGCAGTTGGGACAGGGTAAATGAAAAACTGTTTTTT
>TRBJ2-7|TRBV6-5|-|-
CASSSPGSYEQYF
TGTGCCAGCAGTTCCCCGGGATCCTACGAGCAGTACTTC
>TRBJ2-7|TRBV28|TRBD1|-
CASSSPGQGGYEQYF
TGTGCCAGCAGTTCGCCGGGACAGGGGGGTTACGAGCAGTACTTC
>TRBJ1-2|TRBV30|-|-
CAWSSRVYGYTF
TGTGCCTGGAGTAGTCGCGTCTATGGCTACACCTTC
>TRBJ1-2|TRBV19|-|-
CASSYPERGHYGYTF
TGTGCCAGTAGTTACCCCGAAAGGGGCCACTATGGCTACACCTTC
>TRBJ2-6|TRBV19|TRBD2|-
CASSISGGVNGANVLTF
TGTGCCAGTAGTATAAGCGGGGGCGTAAATGGGGCCAACGTCCTGACTTTC
>TRBJ2-5|TRBV19|TRBD1|-
CASSTTGQGSETQYF
TGTGCCAGTAGCACGACGGGACAGGGTTCAGAGACCCAGTACTTC
>TRBJ1-3|TRBV5-1|-|-
CASSLDMSGSGNTIYF
TGCGCCAGCAGCTTGGATATGAGCGGCTCTGGAAACACCATATATTTT
>TRBJ1-1|TRBV4-2|TRBD1|-
CASSGPTGSNTEAFF
TGTGCCAGCAGTGGACCGACAGGGTCAAACACTGAAGCTTTCTTT
>TRBJ2-6|TRBV7-9|-|-
CASSPTRQASSGANVLTF
TGTGCCAGCAGCCCGACCCGACAGGCTAGCTCTGGGGCCAACGTCCTGACTTTC
>TRBJ1-2|TRBV2|TRBD1|-
CASGGQISVDGYTF
TGTGCCAGCGGGGGACAGATATCGGTAGATGGCTACACCTTC
>TRBJ1-1|TRBV7-9|TRBD1|-
CASSPDRGVGGTEAFF
TGTGCCAGCAGTCCGGACAGGGGGGTTGGTGGCACTGAAGCTTTCTTT
>TRBJ1-5|TRBV2|-|-
CASTGGADFHQPQHF
TGTGCCAGCACCGGAGGTGCAGACTTCCATCAGCCCCAGCATTTT
>TRBJ2-7|TRBV27|TRBD1|-
CASSLVTGTGIPYEQYF
TGTGCCAGCAGTTTAGTGACCGGGACAGGGATTCCTTACGAGCAGTACTTC
>TRBJ1-1|TRBV30|-|-
CAYIQAGEAFF
TGTGCCTATATACAAGCAGGAGAAGCTTTCTTT
>TRBJ2-2|TRBV6-6|-|once
CASSNQGIGTGELFF
TGTGCCAGCAGCAACCAGGGTATCGGCACCGGGGAGCTGTTTTTT
>TRBJ2-1|TRBV7-9|TRBD2|-
CASSEIAGVANEQFF
TGTGCCAGCAGTGAGATAGCGGGGGTCGCCAATGAGCAGTTCTTC
>TRBJ1-6|TRBV2|TRBD1|-
CASTRTGGNSPLHF
TGTGCCAGCACTCGGACAGGGGGAAATTCACCCCTCCACTTT
>TRBJ1-2|TRBV6-5|TRBD1|-
CASSYGTGTGGYTF
TGTGCCAGCAGTTACGGGACAGGAACGGGAGGCTACACCTTC
>TRBJ1-4|TRBV28|TRBD1|once
CASRGGQGYEKLFF
TGTGCCAGCAGGGGGGGACAGGGATATGAAAAACTGTTTTTT
>TRBJ2-7|TRBV15|-|-
CATSRIQGRQYF
TGTGCCACCAGCAGGATACAGGGTAGGCAGTACTTC
>TRBJ1-5|TRBV6-5|-|once
CASSTPGGPQHF
TGTGCCAGCAGTACGCCGGGAGGGCCCCAGCATTTT
>TRBJ2-1|TRBV19|-|-
CASSITETYNEQFF
TGTGCCAGTAGTATAACTGAAACCTACAATGAGCAGTTCTTC
>TRBJ1-2|TRBV5-4|-|-
CASSFATGSFIGYTF
TGTGCCAGCAGCTTTGCTACAGGTTCGTTCATTGGCTACACCTTC
>TRBJ2-4|TRBV28|-|-
CASSYTQGRAKNIQYF
TGTGCCAGCAGTTATACACAGGGACGAGCCAAAAACATTCAGTACTTC
>TRBJ2-3|TRBV18|TRBD1|few
CASSRGQGTDTQYF
TGTGCCAGCTCACGAGGACAGGGAACAGATACGCAGTATTTT
>TRBJ1-2|TRBV6-5|TRBD1|-
CASSDQGANYGYTF
TGTGCCAGCAGCGATCAGGGGGCTAACTATGGCTACACCTTC
>TRBJ2-2|TRBV5-1|TRBD2|-
CASSLASGNTGELFF
TGCGCCAGCAGCTTGGCTAGCGGGAACACCGGGGAGCTGTTTTTT
>TRBJ2-3|TRBV19|-|once
CASRDTRLTDTQYF
TGTGCCAGTAGGGACACCCGTCTCACAGATACGCAGTATTTT
>TRBJ2-3|TRBV30|-|once
CASLQRGTDTQYF
TGTGCCTCGCTTCAGCGGGGCACAGATACGCAGTATTTT
>TRBJ1-1|TRBV28|-|-
CASSYQGKAFF
TGTGCCAGCAGCTATCAGGGGAAAGCTTTCTTT
>TRBJ1-5|TRBV2|TRBD1|-
CASRIDRGQEYQPQHF
TGTGCCAGCAGGATAGACAGGGGGCAGGAATATCAGCCCCAGCATTTT
>TRBJ2-2|TRBV6-6|TRBD1|-
CASGQGAPGELFF
TGTGCAAGTGGACAGGGGGCACCCGGGGAGCTGTTTTTT
>TRBJ1-2|TRBV19|-|few
CASSSGNGYTF
TGTGCCAGTAGTTCGGGGAATGGCTACACCTTC
>TRBJ1-3|TRBV5-1|-|-
CASSLEAGVGSGNTIYF
TGCGCCAGCAGCTTGGAAGCGGGAGTCGGCTCTGGAAACACCATATATTTT